Below, 12 T cell receptor beta chains from the same sample are listed, as sequenced in a study of T-cell memory formation after mild COVID-19. MiXCR, run by TCRdb on the 5' RACE reads, gives a single entry per CDR3 protein. The sample shows around 200,000 distinct CDR3 sequences, around 9.5% of them seen only once. Sequenced input: PBMCs or a T cell subset sorted from them (not recorded which). The receptor set was obtained from a man aged 18 to 30 who had mild COVID-19 (a few samples of this study predate the infection). Cell type and time point are not known.

This clonotype has a handful of counts. This sequence joins TRBV21-1 and TRBJ2-7; TRBD1, as called in the table, went unchecked against the DNA. TRBV21-1 is annotated as a pseudogene. This CDR3 is built from 11 residues. The DNA for the CDR3 is TGTGCCAGCCCAACAGGGATCGAGCAGTACTTC. Protein sequence: CASPTGIEQYF.

This clonotype was observed a few times. This sequence joins TRBV28 and TRBJ2-1; D is possibly TRBD2 (5 bases). Trimming removed 10 bases from V and 0 bases from J, with 10 bases in between. Germline lookup yields CDR1 MDHEN and CDR2 SYDVKM. The CDR3 runs 13 residues. The CDR3 region is CAIAGRSYNEQFF. As DNA, the CDR3 is TGTGCCATCGCGGGCCGCTCCTACAATGAGCAGTTCTTC.

This clonotype appeared a few times. The chain has TRBV10-2 and TRBJ1-1, with D maybe TRBD1 (6 bases). Trimming removed 4 bases at V and 11 bases at J, with 20 bases between. The germline V gene has CDR1 WSHSY and CDR2 SAAADI. The CDR3 contains 14 residues. The CDR3 DNA reads as TGCGCCAGCAGTGTTCAATCAGGGGTTCATGAGGCTTTCTTT. It is translated as CASSVQSGVHEAFF.

The rearrangement links TRBV9 to TRBJ1-2; D possibly corresponds to TRBD1 (6 bases). CDR1 is SGDLS, CDR2 YYNGEE, per germline. With 0 bases removed from V and 2 bases from J, the gap between germline ends came to 11 bases. The CDR3 loop spans 15 amino acids. CDR3 nucleotide sequence: TGTGCCAGCAGCGTAGGCAGGGGCGAAAACTATGGCTACACCTTC. Translated, it gives CASSVGRGENYGYTF.

This clonotype has a count of ten or more. The chain carries TRBV7-8 and TRBJ2-1; D uncertain. Between the trimmed V and J ends, which lost 4 bases and 2 bases, there was a span of 12 bases. This CDR3 has 15 amino acids. CDR1 and CDR2 from the germline V gene are SGHVS and FQNEAQ. CDR3: CASSWFAETYNEQFF. The CDR3 DNA is TGTGCCAGCAGCTGGTTCGCGGAGACCTACAATGAGCAGTTCTTC.

The chain employs TRBV29-1 and TRBJ2-7; TRBD1 might be the D (6 bases). There are 12 residues in the CDR3. Germline CDR1 SQVTM, CDR2 ANQGSEA. V lost 4 bases to trimming and J lost 3 bases, with 10 bases between them. The CDR3 nucleotides read TGCAGCGTTGGACAGGATTTCTACGAGCAGTACTTC. This translates into CSVGQDFYEQYF.

The V gene is TRBV7-8, the J gene TRBJ1-4; no clear D gene. This CDR3 region has 16 residues. The germline V and J ends were trimmed by 5 bases and 0 bases, with 13 bases remaining between them. Looked up from germline, CDR1 is SGHVS and CDR2 is FQNEAQ. The CDR3: CASSLQNPTTNEKLFF. CDR3 nucleotide sequence: TGTGCCAGCAGCCTCCAGAATCCGACAACTAATGAAAAACTGTTTTTT.

This clonotype has a handful of counts. This chain connects TRBV28 to TRBJ2-3; weak D call: TRBD1 (6 bases). With 5 bases removed from V and 2 bases from J, the gap between germline ends came to 11 bases. From germline, CDR1 is MDHEN and CDR2 SYDVKM. The CDR3 is 14 residues long. The CDR3: CASSTTGTTDTQYF. In DNA, the CDR3 is TGTGCCAGCAGTACCACAGGGACCACAGATACGCAGTATTTT.

This clonotype was detected ten times or more. V usage is TRBV5-1 and J usage is TRBJ2-5; D is ambiguous. V was shortened by 0 bases and J by 4 bases, with 13 bases between the two germline ends. CDR3 length: 15 residues. Per germline, CDR1 SGHRS and CDR2 YFSETQ. DNA of the CDR3: TGCGCCAGCAGCTTGGCCGAGTCGGGCGGAGAGACCCAGTACTTC. This gives the protein CASSLAESGGETQYF.

This chain uses TRBV23-1 with TRBJ2-4; TRBD2 matches 9 bases. Being an ORF, TRBV23-1 has a function that is uncertain. Trimming took 4 bases from V and 1 from J; bases not matched to a gene: 20. The CDR3 loop spans 21 amino acids. In DNA, the CDR3 is TGCGCCAGCAGTCGCCCCACGAGTCCTAGCGGGGTGGGGTATGCCAAAAACATTCAGTACTTC. Translation: CASSRPTSPSGVGYAKNIQYF.

This chain uses TRBV7-6 with TRBJ1-2; 9 bases map to TRBD1. From germline, CDR1 is SGHVS and CDR2 FNYEAQ. V was clipped by 8 bases and J by 0 bases; unmatched bases: 4. This CDR3 comprises 14 residues. In DNA form, the CDR3 reads TGTGCCAGCGAAACAGGGGGCACTAACTATGGCTACACCTTC. Protein: CASETGGTNYGYTF.

The table lists this clonotype with many counts. The chain employs TRBV29-1 and TRBJ2-3; the D is unclear. This CDR3 region has 13 residues. Trimming took off 4 bases at V and 2 bases at J, with 10 bases between the two ends. Germline CDR1 is SQVTM and CDR2 is ANQGSEA. The DNA for the CDR3 is TGCAGCGTTGCACCACGACACACAGATACGCAGTATTTT. It specifies CSVAPRHTDTQYF.